The 8 T cell receptor beta chains given below trace back to one sample, sequenced in a study of shared clonotypes between healthy human individuals. Here immunoSEQ multiplex PCR was the method, and the copy in TCRdb shows in-frame clones only, minus some. The data contain around 690,000 clones, about 90% of them singletons. Material for sequencing was memory CD8+ T cells from PBMCs. Regarding subset: CD45RO+ cells pooled with CCR7-negative TemRA cells. The source is a man aged 18 to 29 in good health. Some clones in this sample may be carry-over from other donors' samples.

The J gene is TRBJ2-5, the V gene TRBV2; tentatively, D is TRBD1 (5 bases). Trimming took off 7 bases at V and 2 bases at J, with 11 bases between the two ends. In germline, CDR1 is SNHLY, CDR2 FYNNEI. The CDR3 loop spans 13 amino acids. In DNA form, the CDR3 reads TGTGCCAGCACCGAGACAGAGCAAGAGACCCAGTACTTC. This translates into CASTETEQETQYF.

The chain carries TRBV7-9 and TRBJ2-7; TRBD1 aligns across 10 bases. CDR1 and CDR2 from the germline V gene are SEHNR and FQNEAQ (reference sequence). V lost 4 bases to trimming and J lost 4 bases; unmatched junction nucleotides: 4. This CDR3 has 14 residues. The CDR3 bases are TGTGCCAGCAGCTCCCGACAGGGGGCTTACGAGCAGTACTTC. As protein: CASSSRQGAYEQYF. The full variable domain, with the rest looked up from reference TRBV7-9 and TRBJ2-7, is DTGVSQNPRHKITKRGQNVTFRCDPISEHNRLYWYRQTLGQGPEFLTYFQNEAQLEKSRLLSDRFSAERPKGSFSTLEIQRTEQGDSAMYLCASSSRQGAYEQYFGPGTRLTVT.

This clone came up once. This chain joins TRBV7-6 and TRBJ1-5; D is unresolved. Trimming shortened V by 0 bases and J by 8 bases, and 11 bases separated the two germline ends. Germline assignment: CDR1 SGHVS and CDR2 FNYEAQ. The CDR3 is made up of 14 amino acids. CDR3 in amino acids: CASSLALTGKPQHF. In DNA form, the CDR3 reads TGTGCCAGCAGCTTAGCGCTAACGGGGAAGCCCCAGCATTTT.

This clone was seen a single time. The chain uses TRBV30 and TRBJ2-7; a possible D gene is TRBD1 (6 bases). This CDR3 is 15 amino acids long. V was cut by 3 bases and J by 0 bases, with 15 bases left in between. Per the germline V gene, CDR1 is GTSNPN and CDR2 is SVGIG (reference sequence). The CDR3 reads CAWSPGQFSSYEQYF. CDR3 in DNA: TGTGCCTGGAGCCCCGGACAGTTTAGCTCCTACGAGCAGTACTTC. Full variable domain (missing parts from reference TRBV30 and TRBJ2-7): SQTIHQWPATLVQPVGSPLSLECTVEGTSNPNLYWYRQAAGRGLQLLFYSVGIGQISSEVPQNLSASRPQDRQFILSSKKLLLSDSGFYLCAWSPGQFSSYEQYFGPGTRLTVT.

This chain links TRBV6-1 with TRBJ2-6; D is undetermined. CDR1 MNHNS and CDR2 SASEGT come from the germline V gene. The CDR3 loop spans 14 amino acids. Trimming took off 8 bases at V and 0 bases at J, with 8 bases between the two ends. CDR3 bases: TGTGCCAGCTGGTTAGACTCTGGGGCCAACGTCCTGACTTTC. It translates to CASWLDSGANVLTF.

This clone was counted between two and nine times. The gene calls are TRBV7-9 and TRBJ2-7, with D possibly being TRBD1 (6 bases). From germline, CDR1 is SEHNR and CDR2 FQNEAQ (reference sequence). Trimming took off 1 base at V and 7 bases at J, with 14 bases between the two ends. This CDR3 is built from 14 residues. The CDR3 region is CASSLEHRVGEQYF. In nucleotides, the CDR3 is TGTGCCAGCAGCTTAGAGCACAGGGTCGGGGAGCAGTACTTC.

The CDR3 DNA reads as TGTGCCACCAGCAAGCCGGACAGGGATGGCTACACCTTC. As protein: CATSKPDRDGYTF. J is TRBJ1-2 and V is TRBV15, with 8 bases identical to TRBD1. V was clipped by 4 bases and J by 6 bases; unmatched bases: 4. CDR1 and CDR2 (germline): LNHNV, YYDKDF (reference sequence). This CDR3 is built from 13 residues.

V gene TRBV28 combines with J gene TRBJ1-1; D remains unclear. The CDR3 has 17 residues. Germline CDR1 is MDHEN and CDR2 is SYDVKM. V shed 5 bases and J shed 0 bases, with 19 bases lying between them. CDR3 loop: CASSLHQDPWVNTEAFF. DNA for the CDR3: TGTGCCAGCAGTCTCCATCAGGATCCGTGGGTGAACACTGAAGCTTTCTTT.